This T cell receptor (beta chain) was recovered during a study of blood T cell repertoires in COVID-19. Here immunoSEQ multiplex PCR was the method, and the copy in TCRdb shows in-frame clones only, minus some. The sample shows about 44,000 clones, approximately 89% of them seen only once. The length of the CDR3 is 15 residues. V trimming: 4 bases; J trimming: 6 bases; junction bases outside the gene matches: 8. Germline V gene sequence: CDR1 SGHRS, CDR2 YFSETQ. The sample comprised peripheral blood. The origin of this receptor is a woman aged 40 to 55 with acute or convalescent COVID-19. The chain carries TRBV5-1 and TRBJ2-2; 8 nucleotides match TRBD1. CDR3 region: CASSQTGGRPGELFF. For the CDR3, the DNA is TGCGCCAGCAGCCAAACAGGGGGGCGCCCCGGGGAGCTGTTTTTT.